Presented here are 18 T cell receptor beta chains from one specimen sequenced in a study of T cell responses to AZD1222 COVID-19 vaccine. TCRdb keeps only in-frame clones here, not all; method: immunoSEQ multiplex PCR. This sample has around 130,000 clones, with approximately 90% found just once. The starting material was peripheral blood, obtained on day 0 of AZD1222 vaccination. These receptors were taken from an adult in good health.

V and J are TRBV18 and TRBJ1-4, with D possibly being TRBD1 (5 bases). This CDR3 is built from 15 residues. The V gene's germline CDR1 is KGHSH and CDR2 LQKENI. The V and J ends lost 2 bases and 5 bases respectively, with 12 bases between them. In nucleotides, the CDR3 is TGTGCCAGCTCACCAGGGGCAGGGCTCAATGAAAAACTGTTTTTT. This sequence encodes CASSPGAGLNEKLFF. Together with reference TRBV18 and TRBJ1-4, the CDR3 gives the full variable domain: NAGVMQNPRHLVRRRGQEARLRCSPMKGHSHVYWYRQLPEEGLKFMVYLQKENIIDESGMPKERFSAEFPKEGPSILRIQQVVRGDSAAYFCASSPGAGLNEKLFFGSGTQLSVL.

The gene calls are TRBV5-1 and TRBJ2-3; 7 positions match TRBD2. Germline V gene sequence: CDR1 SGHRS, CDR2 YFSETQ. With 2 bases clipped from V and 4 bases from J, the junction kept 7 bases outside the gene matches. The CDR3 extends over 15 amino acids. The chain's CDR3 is CASSLGGGGADTQYF. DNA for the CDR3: TGCGCCAGCAGCTTAGGCGGGGGAGGGGCAGATACGCAGTATTTT. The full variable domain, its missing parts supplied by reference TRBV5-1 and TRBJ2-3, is KAGVTQTPRYLIKTRGQQVTLSCSPISGHRSVSWYQQTPGQGLQFLFEYFSETQRNKGNFPGRFSGRQFSNSRSEMNVSTLELGDSALYLCASSLGGGGADTQYFGPGTRLTVL.

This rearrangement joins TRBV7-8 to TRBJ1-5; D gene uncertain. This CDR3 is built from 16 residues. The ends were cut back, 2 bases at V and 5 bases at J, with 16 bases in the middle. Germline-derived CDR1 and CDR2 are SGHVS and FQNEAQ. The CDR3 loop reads CASSLTPLGRDQPQHF. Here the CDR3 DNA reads TGTGCCAGCAGCTTAACCCCCCTTGGTAGGGATCAGCCCCAGCATTTT.

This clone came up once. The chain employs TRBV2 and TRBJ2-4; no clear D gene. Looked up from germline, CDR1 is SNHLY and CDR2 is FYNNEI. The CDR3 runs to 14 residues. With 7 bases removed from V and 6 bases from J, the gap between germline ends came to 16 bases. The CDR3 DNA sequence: TGTGCCAGCATAAACCCCAGCGTGGGAAACATTCAGTACTTC. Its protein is CASINPSVGNIQYF.

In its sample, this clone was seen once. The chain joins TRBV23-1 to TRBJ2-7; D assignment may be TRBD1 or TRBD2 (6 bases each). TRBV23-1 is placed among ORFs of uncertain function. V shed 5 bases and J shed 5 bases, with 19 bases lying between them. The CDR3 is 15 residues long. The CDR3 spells CASSGAGTSGDEQYF. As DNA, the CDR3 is TGCGCCAGCAGTGGGGCCGGGACATCGGGGGACGAGCAGTACTTC.

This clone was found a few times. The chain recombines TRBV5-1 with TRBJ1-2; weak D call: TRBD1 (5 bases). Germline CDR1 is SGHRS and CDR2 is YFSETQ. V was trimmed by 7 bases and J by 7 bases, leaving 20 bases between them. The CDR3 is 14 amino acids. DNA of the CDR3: TGCGCCAGCGGCTCCGGGCCCCAGGGTAGTGGCTACACCTTC. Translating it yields CASGSGPQGSGYTF.

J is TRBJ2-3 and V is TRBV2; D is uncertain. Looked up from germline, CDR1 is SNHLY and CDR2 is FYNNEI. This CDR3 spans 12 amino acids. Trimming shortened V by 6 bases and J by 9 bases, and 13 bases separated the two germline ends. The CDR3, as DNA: TGTGCCAGCAGGCTGACTGGTGGGACGCAGTATTTT. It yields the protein CASRLTGGTQYF.

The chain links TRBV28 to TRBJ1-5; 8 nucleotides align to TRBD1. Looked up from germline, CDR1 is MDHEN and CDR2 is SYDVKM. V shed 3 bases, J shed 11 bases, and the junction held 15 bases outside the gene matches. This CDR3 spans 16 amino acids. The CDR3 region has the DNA TGTGCCAGCAGTTTCCCGGGACAGGCGGTAATGAGTGCCCAGCATTTT. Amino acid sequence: CASSFPGQAVMSAQHF.

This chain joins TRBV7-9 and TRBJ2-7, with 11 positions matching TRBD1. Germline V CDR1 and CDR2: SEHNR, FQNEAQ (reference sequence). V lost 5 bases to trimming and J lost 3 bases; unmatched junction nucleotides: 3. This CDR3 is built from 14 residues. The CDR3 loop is CASSTGTGGYEQYF. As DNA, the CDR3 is TGTGCCAGCAGCACCGGGACAGGGGGCTACGAGCAGTACTTC.

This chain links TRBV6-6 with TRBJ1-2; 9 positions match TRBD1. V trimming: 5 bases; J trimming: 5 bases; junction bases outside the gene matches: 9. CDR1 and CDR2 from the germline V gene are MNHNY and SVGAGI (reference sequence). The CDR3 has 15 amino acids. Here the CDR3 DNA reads TGTGCCAGCAGTCCCGGGACAGGGTTTGGGTATGGCTACACCTTC. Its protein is CASSPGTGFGYGYTF.

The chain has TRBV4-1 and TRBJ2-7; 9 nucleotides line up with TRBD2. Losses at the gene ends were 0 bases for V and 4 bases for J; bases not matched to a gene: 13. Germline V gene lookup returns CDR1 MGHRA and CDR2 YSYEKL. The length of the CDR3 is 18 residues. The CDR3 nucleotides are TGCGCCAGCAGCCAAGAGGGGACCGCGCGGGGGGGACGGTACGAGCAGTACTTC. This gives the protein CASSQEGTARGGRYEQYF.

The CDR3 sequence: CASSSPHNRGLTYEQYF. The CDR3 DNA is TGTGCCAGCAGTTCCCCCCACAACAGGGGGCTTACCTACGAGCAGTACTTC. The chain carries TRBV28 and TRBJ2-7, with 9 bases matching TRBD1. CDR1 is MDHEN, CDR2 SYDVKM, per germline. V shed 4 bases and J 2 bases; nucleotides not matched to a gene: 12. This CDR3 spans 17 amino acids.

The CDR3, as DNA: TGTGCCAGCAGACCGCGACAGGGGGCGGGAGAGACCCAGTACTTC. Protein product: CASRPRQGAGETQYF. The genes are TRBV6-5 and TRBJ2-5, with TRBD1 identical over 10 bases. V shed 6 bases, J shed 4 bases, and the junction held 8 bases outside the gene matches. The CDR3 loop spans 15 amino acids. Germline V gives CDR1 MNHEY, CDR2 SVGAGI.

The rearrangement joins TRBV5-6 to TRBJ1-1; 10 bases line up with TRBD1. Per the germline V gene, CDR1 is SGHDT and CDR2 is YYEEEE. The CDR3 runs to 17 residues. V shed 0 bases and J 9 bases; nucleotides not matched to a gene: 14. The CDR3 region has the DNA TGTGCCAGCAGCTTGGAGGCCGGGACAGGGGCGAACCCACAAGCTTTCTTT. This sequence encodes CASSLEAGTGANPQAFF.

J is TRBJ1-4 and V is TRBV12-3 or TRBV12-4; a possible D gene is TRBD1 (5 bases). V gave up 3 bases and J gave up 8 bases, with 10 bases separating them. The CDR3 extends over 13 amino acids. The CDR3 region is CASSLGPTEKLFF. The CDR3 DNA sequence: TGTGCCAGCAGTTTGGGGCCGACCGAAAAACTGTTTTTT.

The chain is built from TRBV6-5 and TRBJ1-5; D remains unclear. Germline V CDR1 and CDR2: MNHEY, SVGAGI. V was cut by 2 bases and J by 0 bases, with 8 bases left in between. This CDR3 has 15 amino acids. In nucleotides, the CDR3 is TGTGCCAGCAGTTACGACGGGAATAGCAATCAGCCCCAGCATTTT. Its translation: CASSYDGNSNQPQHF.

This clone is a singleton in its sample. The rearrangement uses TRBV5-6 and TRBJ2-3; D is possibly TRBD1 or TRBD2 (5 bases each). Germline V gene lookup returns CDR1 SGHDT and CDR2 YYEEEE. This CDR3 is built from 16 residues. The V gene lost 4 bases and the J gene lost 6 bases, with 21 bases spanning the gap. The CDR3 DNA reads TGTGCCAGCAGCCCGGAGGCCGGGACCCTCAAGGATACGCAGTATTTT. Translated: CASSPEAGTLKDTQYF. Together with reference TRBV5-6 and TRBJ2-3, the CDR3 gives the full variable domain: DAGVTQSPTHLIKTRGQQVTLRCSPKSGHDTVSWYQQALGQGPQFIFQYYEEEERQRGNFPDRFSGHQFPNYSSELNVNALLLGDSALYLCASSPEAGTLKDTQYFGPGTRLTVL.

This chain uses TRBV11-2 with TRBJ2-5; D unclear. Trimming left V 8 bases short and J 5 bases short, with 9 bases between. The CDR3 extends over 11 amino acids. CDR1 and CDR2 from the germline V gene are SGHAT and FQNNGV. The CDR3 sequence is CASAKTETQYF. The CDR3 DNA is TGTGCCAGCGCAAAGACGGAGACCCAGTACTTC. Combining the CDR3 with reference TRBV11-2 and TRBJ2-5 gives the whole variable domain EAGVAQSPRYKIIEKRQSVAFWCNPISGHATLYWYQQILGQGPKLLIQFQNNGVVDDSQLPKDRFSAERLKGVDSTLKIQPAKLEDSAVYLCASAKTETQYFGPGTRLLVL.